This T cell receptor (beta chain) was recorded in a study of T cell repertoires in cytomegalovirus infection. Study information: Matching HLA type, along with CMV infection, was indicated by public TCR beta signatures. Study observations and caveats: Cumulative public TCR beta family frequency identified CMV carriers with the relevant HLA. Ex vivo, HLA-C-restricted CMV-specific TCR beta clonotypes prevailed over the rest of the response.

Each CDR3 protein gets one entry after TCRdb re-called the reads with MiXCR. The sample lists 350,000 to 500,000 distinct CDR3 sequences, approximately 31% occurring once. About this clonotype itself: Its antigen is not identified. The conserved phenylalanine or tryptophan is not found at the CDR3 terminus, so this likely reflects a read error.

The CDR3 has 16 residues. The V gene's germline CDR1 is SGHVS and CDR2 FQNEAQ. The trim removed 2 bases at V and 5 bases at J, leaving 7 bases unmatched. This TCR was sampled from a human donor in good health (CMV status not recorded). Some clones in this sample may be carry-over from other donors' samples. Sequencing was done on a sample of PBMCs. The chain couples TRBV7-8 to TRBJ2-7; 12 bases align to TRBD2. This CDR3 reads CASSLKDLAGGDEQYL. The CDR3, as DNA: TGTGCCAGCAGCTTAAAGGACCTAGCGGGGGGGGACGAGCAGTACTTA.